These 3 T cell receptor beta chains were sequenced from one sample in a study of early T cells in non-severe SARS-CoV-2 infection. TCRdb analysed the 5' RACE reads with MiXCR anew, one entry per CDR3 protein. The table lists tens of thousands of distinct CDR3 sequences, approximately 13% of them singletons. The sequenced sample consisted of whole blood. The receptors here all came from an adult who was a healthcare worker with PCR-confirmed SARS-CoV-2 infection or an uninfected control (not recorded which).

The sample holds many counts of this clonotype. The chain combines TRBV6-6 with TRBJ1-1; TRBD1 matches 7 bases. Germline CDR1 MNHNY, CDR2 SVGAGI (reference sequence). Trimming removed 2 bases from V and 6 bases from J; junction bases left unmatched: 9. The CDR3 spans 15 residues. The CDR3 DNA is TGTGCCAGCAGTTACCCCCGACAGGGTCGGGCTGAAGCTTTCTTT. It codes for CASSYPRQGRAEAFF.

This clonotype was seen only a few times. V gene TRBV7-3 combines with J gene TRBJ2-5, with TRBD1 matching 7 bases. This CDR3 has 16 amino acids. After removal of 1 base from V and 5 bases from J, the junction contained 10 bases not matched to a gene. Germline V gives CDR1 SGHTA, CDR2 FQGTGA. This chain's CDR3 is CASSLIGQTGVETQYF. The CDR3 DNA sequence: TGTGCCAGCAGCTTAATCGGGCAAACAGGGGTGGAGACCCAGTACTTC.

The V gene is TRBV9, the J gene TRBJ2-1, with D possibly TRBD2 on 6 matching bases. CDR3 length: 14 amino acids. V dropped 0 bases and J dropped 9 bases, with 13 bases sitting between them. CDR1 SGDLS and CDR2 YYNGEE come from the germline V gene. CDR3 loop: CASSVALAMGEQFF. The CDR3 DNA reads TGTGCCAGCAGCGTAGCACTAGCTATGGGTGAGCAGTTCTTC.